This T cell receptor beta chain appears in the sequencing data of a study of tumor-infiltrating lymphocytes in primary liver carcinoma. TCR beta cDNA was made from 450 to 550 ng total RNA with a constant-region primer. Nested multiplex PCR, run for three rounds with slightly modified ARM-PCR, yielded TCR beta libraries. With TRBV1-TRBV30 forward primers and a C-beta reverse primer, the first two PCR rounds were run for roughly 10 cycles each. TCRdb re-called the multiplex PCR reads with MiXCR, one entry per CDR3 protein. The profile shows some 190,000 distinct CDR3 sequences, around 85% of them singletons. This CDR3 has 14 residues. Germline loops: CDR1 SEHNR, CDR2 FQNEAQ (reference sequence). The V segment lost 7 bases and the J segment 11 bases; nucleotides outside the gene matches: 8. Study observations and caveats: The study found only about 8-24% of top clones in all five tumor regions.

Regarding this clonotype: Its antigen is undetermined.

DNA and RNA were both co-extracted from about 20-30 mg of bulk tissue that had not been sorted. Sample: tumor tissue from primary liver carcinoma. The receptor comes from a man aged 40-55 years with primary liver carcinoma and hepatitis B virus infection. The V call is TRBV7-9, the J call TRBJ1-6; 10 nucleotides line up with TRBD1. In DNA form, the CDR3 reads TGTGCCAGCAACTTCGGGACAGGGGATCCACCCCTCCACTTT. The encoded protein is CASNFGTGDPPLHF.